Following are 31 T cell receptor beta chains from one sample sequenced in a study of T cell repertoires in ileal Crohn's disease. The time point was: inflamed ileum from the surgical specimen. The repertoire was sequenced with immunoSEQ multiplex PCR; TCRdb's copy has only in-frame clones and lacks some. Among around 15,000 clones listed, 70% to 85% were seen once. Sequencing used ileal tissue. The receptors shown here come from an adult with Crohn's disease.

V usage is TRBV11-2 and J usage is TRBJ1-2; D is uncertain. V lost 5 bases to trimming and J lost 7 bases, with 20 bases between them. The CDR3 is 15 amino acids. Germline CDR1 and CDR2: SGHAT and FQNNGV. CDR3: CASSPTGPEASGYTF. Written as DNA, the CDR3 is TGTGCCAGCAGCCCCACGGGTCCCGAAGCCAGTGGCTACACCTTC.

The chain uses TRBV6-5 and TRBJ2-2; maybe TRBD1 (6 bases). V gave up 5 bases and J gave up 5 bases, with 9 bases separating them. The CDR3 spans 13 residues. Germline V gives CDR1 MNHEY, CDR2 SVGAGI. The CDR3 spells CASSDDRTGELFF. CDR3 coding DNA: TGTGCCAGCAGTGATGACAGGACCGGGGAGCTGTTTTTT.

V usage is TRBV7-9 and J usage is TRBJ2-7, with a weak D call TRBD2 (5 bases). Between the trimmed V and J ends, which lost 4 bases and 3 bases, there was a span of 10 bases. CDR1 and CDR2 (germline): SEHNR, FQNEAQ (reference sequence). The CDR3 length is 13 residues. CDR3 coding DNA: TGTGCCAGCAGCTCACGGGCGGGCTACGAGCAGTACTTC. It encodes CASSSRAGYEQYF.

V and J are TRBV5-1 and TRBJ2-7; D not certain. The CDR3 is 14 residues long. Germline CDR1 and CDR2: SGHRS and YFSETQ. Trimming stripped 1 base from V and 0 bases from J, with 8 bases between. CDR3 in DNA: TGCGCCAGCAGCTTGTTAGGTATCTCCTACGAGCAGTACTTC. This sequence encodes CASSLLGISYEQYF.

This chain joins TRBV7-8 and TRBJ1-1, with D unclear. The CDR3 covers 11 residues. V gave up 1 base and J gave up 11 bases, with 8 bases separating them. Germline CDR1 reads SGHVS; CDR2 reads FQNEAQ. The CDR3 spells CASSLGVVAFF. DNA of the CDR3: TGTGCCAGCAGCTTAGGGGTTGTGGCTTTCTTT. The complete variable domain, with remaining parts taken from reference TRBV7-8 and TRBJ1-1, reads GAGVSQSPRYKVAKRGQDVALRCDPISGHVSLFWYQQALGQGPEFLTYFQNEAQLDKSGLPSDRFFAERPEGSVSTLKIQRTQQEDSAVYLCASSLGVVAFFGQGTRLTVV.

V gene TRBV6-1 combines with J gene TRBJ2-5; 12 bases align to TRBD2. CDR3 length equals 15 residues. Germline V lookup: CDR1 MNHNS, CDR2 SASEGT. V lost 2 bases to trimming and J lost 2 bases; unmatched junction nucleotides: 0. The CDR3 nucleotides read TGTGCCAGCAGTGAACTAGCGGGGGGGCAAGAGACCCAGTACTTC. This codes for CASSELAGGQETQYF.

The genes are TRBV5-6 and TRBJ1-1, with a weak D call TRBD1 (6 bases). CDR1 is SGHDT and CDR2 is YYEEEE in the germline V gene. V gave up 6 bases and J gave up 3 bases, with 18 bases separating them. The CDR3 is 15 residues long. The CDR3 spells CASTPLGRGDTEAFF. CDR3 bases: TGTGCCAGCACCCCCCTTGGAAGGGGGGACACTGAAGCTTTCTTT.

This clone was seen only once. The chain joins TRBV19 to TRBJ1-1, with TRBD1 as a possible D gene (6 bases). The V end lost 6 bases, the J end lost 1 base, and 15 bases lay between the germline ends. Germline values: CDR1 LNHDA, CDR2 SQIVND (reference sequence). The CDR3 loop spans 15 amino acids. The CDR3: CASSAWDTANTEAFF. In DNA, the CDR3 is TGTGCCAGTAGCGCATGGGACACCGCGAACACTGAAGCTTTCTTT.

V usage is TRBV10-2 and J usage is TRBJ1-4; D unresolved. Germline CDR1 is WSHSY and CDR2 is SAAADI. The CDR3 is 14 residues long. V was shortened by 0 bases and J by 8 bases, with 10 bases between the two germline ends. For the CDR3, the DNA is TGCGCCAGCAGTGAGTCAAGATTACAAGAAAAACTGTTTTTT. Protein product: CASSESRLQEKLFF.

The V and J genes are TRBV6-5 and TRBJ2-7; a possible D gene is TRBD1 (6 bases). This CDR3 spans 14 amino acids. The germline gives CDR1 MNHEY, CDR2 SVGAGI. V was pared by 6 bases and J by 4 bases, with 16 bases between. Here the CDR3 reads CASSRDKVRYEQYF. CDR3 nucleotides: TGTGCCAGCAGCCGGGACAAGGTCCGTTACGAGCAGTACTTC.

The chain joins TRBV5-6 to TRBJ1-3; no definite D call. V shed 2 bases and J shed 2 bases, with 20 bases lying between them. The germline gives CDR1 SGHDT, CDR2 YYEEEE. The CDR3 length is 18 residues. The CDR3 coding sequence is TGTGCCAGCAGCTTCTATGGGTCAATGCTAGTAACTGGAAACACCATATATTTT. It codes for CASSFYGSMLVTGNTIYF.

This clone was seen a handful of times. The V call is TRBV7-9, the J call TRBJ1-3; no firm D call. Trimming removed 5 bases at V and 9 bases at J, with 23 bases between. CDR1 is SEHNR and CDR2 is FQNEAQ in the germline V gene (reference sequence). This CDR3 region has 16 residues. The CDR3 coding sequence is TGTGCCAGCAGCCGGGGAGGAGATCTTCTCAGTGTCACCATATATTTT. Amino acid sequence: CASSRGGDLLSVTIYF.

The gene calls are TRBV5-4 and TRBJ2-5; 11 nucleotides align to TRBD2. V shed 0 bases and J 5 bases; nucleotides not matched to a gene: 12. The germline CDR1 and CDR2 sequences are SGHNT and YYREEE (reference sequence). The CDR3 length is 18 residues. The chain's CDR3 is CASSLGSLSGGAAETQYF. The DNA of the CDR3 is TGTGCCAGCAGCTTGGGGTCCCTTAGCGGGGGGGCCGCCGAGACCCAGTACTTC.

V usage is TRBV5-5 and J usage is TRBJ2-5, with 12 bases matching TRBD2. With 4 bases clipped from V and 5 bases from J, the junction kept 9 bases outside the gene matches. The CDR3 covers 16 residues. Germline assignment: CDR1 SGHKS and CDR2 YYEKEE (reference sequence). DNA for the CDR3: TGTGCCAGCAGCACCCCTAGCGGGGGGGCTCCGGAGACCCAGTACTTC. This encodes CASSTPSGGAPETQYF.

This chain links TRBV6-5 with TRBJ2-1; 7 nucleotides align to TRBD2. The CDR3 contains 15 residues. V was clipped by 5 bases and J by 2 bases; unmatched bases: 6. The germline CDR1 and CDR2 sequences are MNHEY and SVGAGI. The CDR3, as DNA: TGTGCCAGCAGTCACCGGGACTATACCTACAATGAGCAGTTCTTC. Residues: CASSHRDYTYNEQFF.

V and J are TRBV6-5 and TRBJ2-3, with 10 bases identical to TRBD2. Germline assignment: CDR1 MNHEY and CDR2 SVGAGI. The junction had 10 bases not matched to a gene; V was cut back by 4 bases and J by 9 bases. The CDR3 is 15 residues long. CDR3 bases: TGTGCCAGCAGTTCGCCGACGGGACTAGCGAGGACGCAGTATTTT. Residues: CASSSPTGLARTQYF.

This chain uses TRBV13 with TRBJ2-6; D might be TRBD1 or TRBD2, each matching 5 bases. Germline values: CDR1 PRHDT, CDR2 FYEKMQ (reference sequence). The V gene lost 5 bases and the J gene lost 0 bases, with 20 bases spanning the gap. This CDR3 has 19 residues. DNA of the CDR3: TGTGCCAGCAGCACCCAGGGTGAGGGGATCTTCTCTGGGGCCAACGTCCTGACTTTC. Its translation: CASSTQGEGIFSGANVLTF.

V gene TRBV9 combines with J gene TRBJ2-7, with D perhaps TRBD2 (6 bases). The germline gives CDR1 SGDLS, CDR2 YYNGEE. The V gene lost 4 bases and the J gene lost 4 bases, with 18 bases spanning the gap. This CDR3 has 15 residues. Written as DNA, the CDR3 is TGTGCCAGCAGCTCACTAGTCGGGGGAACTTACGAGCAGTACTTC. It codes for CASSSLVGGTYEQYF.

This chain uses TRBV6-5 with TRBJ2-7; 12 nucleotides align to TRBD1. The germline V gene encodes CDR1 MNHEY and CDR2 SVGAGI. The CDR3 has 14 amino acids. V gave up 4 bases and J gave up 5 bases; unmatched junction bases: 3. CDR3 loop: CASSWGQGANEQYF. The CDR3 region has the DNA TGTGCCAGCAGTTGGGGACAGGGGGCGAACGAGCAGTACTTC.

The chain has TRBV7-9 and TRBJ2-7; the D is unclear. V dropped 5 bases and J dropped 2 bases, with 13 bases sitting between them. The CDR3 consists of 14 residues. Per germline, CDR1 SEHNR and CDR2 FQNEAQ (reference sequence). The CDR3 region is CASSPPLQPYEQYF. The CDR3 nucleotides read TGTGCCAGCAGCCCCCCATTACAACCCTACGAGCAGTACTTC.

The chain uses TRBV7-2 and TRBJ2-7; the D gene is possibly TRBD2 (7 bases). The V end lost 0 bases, the J end lost 3 bases, and 12 bases lay between the germline ends. Germline CDR1 reads SGHTA; CDR2 reads FQGNSA. CDR3 length: 15 amino acids. CDR3 region: CASSLAWGGNYEQYF. The CDR3 DNA reads TGTGCCAGCAGCTTAGCCTGGGGGGGCAACTACGAGCAGTACTTC.

With respect to this clone: The sample contains more than one DNA sequence encoding this CDR3. V gene TRBV7-9 combines with J gene TRBJ1-1; the D is unclear. V lost 2 bases and J 1 base, leaving 8 bases between the germline ends. In germline, CDR1 is SEHNR, CDR2 FQNEAQ (reference sequence). This CDR3 has 14 amino acids. Written as DNA, the CDR3 is TGTGCCAGCAGCTTATCAGGCACGAACACTGAAGCTTTCTTT. The encoded protein is CASSLSGTNTEAFF.

The chain couples TRBV2 to TRBJ2-3; 8 bases align to TRBD2. The CDR3 sequence is 15 residues long. CDR1 and CDR2 from the germline V gene are SNHLY and FYNNEI. Trimming removed 0 bases from V and 10 bases from J; junction bases left unmatched: 9. The CDR3 protein is CASSEARRAGGSQYF. CDR3 coding DNA: TGTGCCAGCAGTGAAGCGAGACGGGCGGGGGGCTCGCAGTATTTT.

The chain joins TRBV6-5 to TRBJ1-2; D is possibly TRBD1 (5 bases). Germline assignment: CDR1 MNHEY and CDR2 SVGAGI. Trimming left V 4 bases short and J 0 bases short, with 12 bases between. The CDR3 consists of 15 residues. CDR3 coding DNA: TGTGCCAGCAGTTTAGGACACCTAGCTAACTATGGCTACACCTTC. Translation: CASSLGHLANYGYTF.

The V call is TRBV5-1, the J call TRBJ1-6; tentatively, D is TRBD1 (5 bases). CDR3 size: 14 residues. Germline CDR1 is SGHRS and CDR2 is YFSETQ. Trimming stripped 7 bases from V and 10 bases from J, with 18 bases between. The CDR3 loop reads CASSLTGPGSPLHF. In DNA, the CDR3 is TGCGCCAGCTCCCTTACAGGTCCGGGCTCACCCCTCCACTTT.

The chain combines TRBV6-1 with TRBJ1-5; D remains unclear. The CDR3 length is 16 residues. With 3 bases removed from V and 0 bases from J, the gap between germline ends came to 12 bases. Germline values: CDR1 MNHNS, CDR2 SASEGT. The CDR3 region has the DNA TGTGCCAGCAGTGATAAGGTGCCTAATAGCAATCAGCCCCAGCATTTT. Protein sequence: CASSDKVPNSNQPQHF.

This CDR3 is CASSQVYEQFF. CDR3 DNA sequence: TGTGCCAGCAGCCAAGTCTATGAGCAGTTCTTC. The chain links TRBV16 to TRBJ2-1; unclear D gene. Between the trimmed V and J ends, which lost 2 bases and 8 bases, there was a span of 4 bases. The CDR3 consists of 11 residues. Germline V gene lookup returns CDR1 KGHSY and CDR2 FQNENV.

This chain links TRBV6-5 with TRBJ1-1; D call uncertain. V was cut by 7 bases and J by 1 base, with 10 bases left in between. There are 13 residues in the CDR3. In germline, CDR1 is MNHEY, CDR2 SVGAGI. This CDR3 is CASINWQNTEAFF. As DNA, the CDR3 is TGTGCCAGCATAAATTGGCAGAACACTGAAGCTTTCTTT.

This clone has just one count. V gene TRBV2 combines with J gene TRBJ2-3, with D possibly called TRBD1 or TRBD2 (5 bases each). The CDR3 sequence is 11 residues long. V lost 8 bases, J lost 9 bases, and 12 bases lay in between. The V gene's germline CDR1 is SNHLY and CDR2 FYNNEI. The CDR3 DNA is TGTGCCAGCCTCCTGGGACGGACGCAGTATTTT. Its translation is CASLLGRTQYF. Full variable domain (outside the CDR3, taken from reference TRBV2 and TRBJ2-3): EPEVTQTPSHQVTQMGQEVILRCVPISNHLYFYWYRQILGQKVEFLVSFYNNEISEKSEIFDDQFSVERPDGSNFTLKIRSTKLEDSAMYFCASLLGRTQYFGPGTRLTVL.

In this sample, this clone turned up once. This rearrangement joins TRBV2 to TRBJ1-3, with D possibly being TRBD1 (5 bases). In germline, CDR1 is SNHLY, CDR2 FYNNEI. This CDR3 contains 12 residues. CDR3 nucleotide sequence: TGTGGAGTGGGGGGCTCTGGAAACACCATATATTTT. Protein sequence: CGVGGSGNTIYF.

CDR3 nucleotide sequence: TGCGCCAGCAGCCCCTACAGAGCAACTAATGAAAAACTGTTTTTT. Translated, it gives CASSPYRATNEKLFF. The rearrangement joins TRBV5-1 to TRBJ1-4; D is uncertain. This CDR3 comprises 15 residues. The germline CDR1 and CDR2 sequences are SGHRS and YFSETQ. V was cut by 4 bases and J by 0 bases, with 10 bases left in between.